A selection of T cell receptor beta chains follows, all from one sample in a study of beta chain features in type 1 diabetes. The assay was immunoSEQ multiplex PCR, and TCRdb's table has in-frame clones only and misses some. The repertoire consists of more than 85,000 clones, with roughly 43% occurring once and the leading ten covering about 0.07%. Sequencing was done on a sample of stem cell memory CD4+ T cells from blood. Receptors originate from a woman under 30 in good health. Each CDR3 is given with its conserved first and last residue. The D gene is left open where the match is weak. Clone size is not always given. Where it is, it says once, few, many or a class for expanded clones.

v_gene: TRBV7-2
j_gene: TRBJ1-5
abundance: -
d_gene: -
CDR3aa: CASSLMGVNQPQHF
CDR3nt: TGTGCCAGCAGCTTAATGGGAGTCAATCAGCCCCAGCATTTT

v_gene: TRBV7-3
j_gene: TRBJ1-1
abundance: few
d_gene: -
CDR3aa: CASSAIPWGVTEAFF
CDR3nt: TGTGCCAGCAGCGCAATCCCCTGGGGGGTTACTGAAGCTTTCTTT

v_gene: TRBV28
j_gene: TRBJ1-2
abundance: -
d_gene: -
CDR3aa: CASKLFRATYGYTF
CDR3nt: TGTGCCAGCAAATTATTCAGGGCGACCTACGGCTACACCTTC

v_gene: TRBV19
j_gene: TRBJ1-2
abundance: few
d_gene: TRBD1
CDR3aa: CASSPGQGYGYTF
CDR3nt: TGTGCCAGCTCGCCGGGACAGGGATATGGCTACACCTTC

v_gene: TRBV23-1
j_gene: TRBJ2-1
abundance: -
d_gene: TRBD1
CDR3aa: CASSQCRGPYNEQFF
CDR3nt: TGCGCCAGCAGTCAGTGCAGGGGGCCCTACAATGAGCAGTTCTTC

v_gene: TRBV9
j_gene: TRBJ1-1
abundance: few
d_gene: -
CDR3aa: CASSVGVPGVTEAFF
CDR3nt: TGTGCCAGCAGCGTAGGGGTTCCAGGGGTGACTGAAGCTTTCTTT

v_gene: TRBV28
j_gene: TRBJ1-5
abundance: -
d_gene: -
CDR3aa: CASRRGNQPQHF
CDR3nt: TGTGCCAGCAGGAGGGGCAATCAGCCCCAGCATTTT

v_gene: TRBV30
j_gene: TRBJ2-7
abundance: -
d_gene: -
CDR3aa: CAWSITGPYEQYF
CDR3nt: TGTGCCTGGAGTATAACAGGGCCCTACGAGCAGTACTTC

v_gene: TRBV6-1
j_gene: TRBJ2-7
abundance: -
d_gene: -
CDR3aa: CASSASWEQYF
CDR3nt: TGTGCCAGCAGTGCAAGCTGGGAGCAGTACTTC

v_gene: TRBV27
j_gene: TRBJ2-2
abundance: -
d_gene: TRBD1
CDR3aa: CASSLRGLGTGELFF
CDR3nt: TGTGCCAGCAGTTTAAGGGGGCTCGGCACCGGGGAGCTGTTTTTT

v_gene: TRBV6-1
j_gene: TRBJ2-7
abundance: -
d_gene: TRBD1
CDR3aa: CASSGGRTGGVEQYF
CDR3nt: TGTGCCAGCAGTGGGGGGAGGACAGGGGGCGTCGAGCAGTACTTC

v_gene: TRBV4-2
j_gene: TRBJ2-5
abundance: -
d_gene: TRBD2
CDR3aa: CASSQDGTKAQETQYF
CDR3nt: TGTGCCAGCAGCCAAGATGGGACTAAGGCTCAAGAGACCCAGTACTTC

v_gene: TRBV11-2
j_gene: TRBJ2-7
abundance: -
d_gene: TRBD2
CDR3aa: CASIELAGGSRSYEQYF
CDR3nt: TGTGCCAGCATAGAGCTAGCGGGAGGAAGTAGGTCCTACGAGCAGTACTTC

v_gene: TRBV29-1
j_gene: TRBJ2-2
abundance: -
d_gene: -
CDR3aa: CSVALPLRGEVTGELFF
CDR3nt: TGCAGCGTTGCCCTGCCTCTCAGGGGAGAGGTCACCGGGGAGCTGTTTTTT

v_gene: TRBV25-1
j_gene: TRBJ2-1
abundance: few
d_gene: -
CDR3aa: CASSARLSGRYNEQFF
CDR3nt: TGTGCCAGCAGTGCACGGTTAAGCGGGCGGTACAATGAGCAGTTCTTC

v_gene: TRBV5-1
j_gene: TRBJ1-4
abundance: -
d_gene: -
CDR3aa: CASGPQGITEKLFF
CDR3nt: TGCGCCAGCGGACCACAGGGAATCACTGAAAAACTGTTTTTT

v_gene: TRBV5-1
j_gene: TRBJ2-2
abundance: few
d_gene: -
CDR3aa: CASSLVSTGELFF
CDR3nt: TGCGCCAGCAGCTTGGTCTCTACCGGGGAGCTGTTTTTT

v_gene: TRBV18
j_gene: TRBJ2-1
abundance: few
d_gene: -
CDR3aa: CASSRELASANEQFF
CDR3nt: TGTGCCAGCTCCCGAGAATTAGCTAGCGCTAATGAGCAGTTCTTC

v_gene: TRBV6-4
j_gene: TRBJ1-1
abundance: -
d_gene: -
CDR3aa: CASSSTFQGEAFF
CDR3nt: TGTGCCAGCAGTTCCACTTTCCAGGGTGAAGCTTTCTTT

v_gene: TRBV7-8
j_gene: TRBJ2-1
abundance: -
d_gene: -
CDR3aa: CASSLSRGLVGISYNEQFF
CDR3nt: TGTGCCAGCAGCTTATCCCGCGGGCTAGTAGGTATTTCCTACAATGAGCAGTTCTTC

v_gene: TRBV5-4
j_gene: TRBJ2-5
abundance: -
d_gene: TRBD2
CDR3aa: CASSLAGGPKTQYF
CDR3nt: TGTGCCAGCAGCTTAGCGGGAGGGCCGAAGACCCAGTACTTC

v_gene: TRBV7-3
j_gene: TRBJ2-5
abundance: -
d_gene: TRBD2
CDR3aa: CASSSGLGETQYF
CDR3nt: TGTGCCAGCAGCTCCGGACTAGGGGAGACCCAGTACTTC

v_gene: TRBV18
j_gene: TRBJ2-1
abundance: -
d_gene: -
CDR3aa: CASSPWLKGDEQFF
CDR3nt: TGTGCCAGCTCACCCTGGTTGAAGGGGGATGAGCAGTTCTTC

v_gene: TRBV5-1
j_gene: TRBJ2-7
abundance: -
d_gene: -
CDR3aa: CASSPLRGREQYF
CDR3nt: TGCGCCAGCAGCCCGCTTCGGGGTAGGGAGCAGTACTTC

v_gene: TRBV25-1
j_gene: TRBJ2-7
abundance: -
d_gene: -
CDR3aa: CASSDFRESRYEQYF
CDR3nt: TGTGCCAGCAGTGACTTCCGCGAGTCGAGGTACGAGCAGTACTTC

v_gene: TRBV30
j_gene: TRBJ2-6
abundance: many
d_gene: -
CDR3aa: CAWSVHGSGANVLTF
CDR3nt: TGTGCCTGGAGTGTACACGGGAGTGGGGCCAACGTCCTGACTTTC

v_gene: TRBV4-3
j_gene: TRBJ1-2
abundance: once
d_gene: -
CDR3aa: CASSQGGIGYGYTF
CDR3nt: TGCGCCAGCAGCCAAGGAGGAATTGGCTATGGCTACACCTTC

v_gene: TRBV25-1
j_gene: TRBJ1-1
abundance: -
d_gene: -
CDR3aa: CASSTYLEAFF
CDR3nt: TGTGCCAGCAGCACCTATCTTGAAGCTTTCTTT

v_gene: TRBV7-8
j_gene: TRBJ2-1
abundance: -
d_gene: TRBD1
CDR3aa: CASSQLRDRGLVNEQFF
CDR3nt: TGTGCCAGCAGCCAGCTCCGGGACAGGGGGCTGGTCAATGAGCAGTTCTTC

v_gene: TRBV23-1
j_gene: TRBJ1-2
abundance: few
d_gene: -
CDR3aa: CASSPRDCPKRVGRFGYTF
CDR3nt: TGCGCCAGCAGTCCCAGAGACTGCCCTAAGCGGGTTGGCAGGTTTGGCTACACCTTC

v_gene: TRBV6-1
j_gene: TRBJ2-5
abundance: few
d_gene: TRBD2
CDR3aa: CASSEFNRGRAGETQYF
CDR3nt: TGTGCCAGCAGTGAATTCAATCGCGGGAGGGCCGGAGAGACCCAGTACTTC

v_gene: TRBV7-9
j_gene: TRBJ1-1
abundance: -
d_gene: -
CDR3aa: CASSHEGGEAFF
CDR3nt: TGTGCCAGCAGCCATGAAGGGGGTGAAGCTTTCTTT

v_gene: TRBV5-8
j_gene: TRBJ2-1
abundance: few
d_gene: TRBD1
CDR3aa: CASRSTGTGGLREQFF
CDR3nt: TGTGCCAGCAGGTCAACCGGGACAGGGGGTTTGCGTGAGCAGTTCTTC